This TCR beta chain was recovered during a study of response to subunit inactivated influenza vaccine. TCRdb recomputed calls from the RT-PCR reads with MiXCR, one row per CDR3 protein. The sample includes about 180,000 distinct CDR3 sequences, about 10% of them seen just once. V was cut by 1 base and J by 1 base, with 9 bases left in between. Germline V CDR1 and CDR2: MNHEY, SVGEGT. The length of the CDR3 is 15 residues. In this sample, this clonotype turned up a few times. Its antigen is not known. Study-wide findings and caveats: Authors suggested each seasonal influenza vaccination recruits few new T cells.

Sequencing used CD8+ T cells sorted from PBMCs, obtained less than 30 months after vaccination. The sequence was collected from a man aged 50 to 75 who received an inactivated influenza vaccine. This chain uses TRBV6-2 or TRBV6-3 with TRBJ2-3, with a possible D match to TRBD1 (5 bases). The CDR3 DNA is TGTGCCAGCAGTTACTGGGGCGCCGGCACAGATACGCAGTATTTT. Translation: CASSYWGAGTDTQYF.